The TCR beta chain under discussion was sequenced for a study of T cell clonality in common variable immunodeficiency. Study-level results: Fewer TCRbeta clones were shared among CVID subjects than controls. Fewer deletions and N-nucleotide insertions were reportedly seen in common variable immunodeficiency TCR beta sequences. CVID subjects showed higher TCRbeta clonality than healthy controls.

This clone was observed many times. What it recognizes is unknown. Read data end 3 residues before the CDR3 end; the end is taken from the germline J gene. Control and CVID samples contributed equal amounts of genomic DNA. Sequencing was performed with immunoSEQ multiplex PCR; in TCRdb, only in-frame clones are kept and a portion is missing. In total the sample includes 75,000 to 85,000 clones, none of them seen once. The germline V gene has CDR1 MNHNS and CDR2 SASEGT. Trimming took 0 bases from V and 7 from J; bases not matched to a gene: 4. The CDR3 has 15 amino acids. Sequencing input: peripheral blood mononuclear cells. The chain is built from TRBV6-1 and TRBJ2-2, with 8 bases lining up with TRBD1. The sequence came from a person aged 18 to 75 in good health. The CDR3 region is CASSEAWTGSGELFF. The sequenced part of the CDR3 DNA is TGTGCCAGCAGTGAAGCATGGACAGGGAGCGGGGAG.